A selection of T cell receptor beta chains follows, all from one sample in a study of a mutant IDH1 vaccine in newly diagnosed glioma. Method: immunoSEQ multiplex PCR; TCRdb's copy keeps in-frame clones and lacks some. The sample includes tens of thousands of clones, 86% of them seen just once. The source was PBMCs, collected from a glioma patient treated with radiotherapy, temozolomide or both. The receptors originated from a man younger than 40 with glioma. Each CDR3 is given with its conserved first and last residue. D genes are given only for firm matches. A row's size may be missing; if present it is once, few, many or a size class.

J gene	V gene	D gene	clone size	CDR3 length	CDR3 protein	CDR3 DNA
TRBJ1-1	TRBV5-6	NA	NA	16	CASSLDRNLMNTEAFF	TGTGCCAGCAGCTTGGACAGGAACCTCATGAACACTGAAGCTTTCTTT
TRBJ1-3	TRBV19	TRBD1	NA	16	CASAPGQGAAGNTIYF	TGTGCCAGTGCTCCGGGACAGGGGGCCGCTGGAAACACCATATATTTT
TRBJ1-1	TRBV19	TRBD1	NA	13	CASRDRGRPEAFF	TGTGCCAGTAGAGACAGGGGACGCCCTGAAGCTTTCTTT
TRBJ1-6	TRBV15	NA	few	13	CATSRDRNSPLHF	TGTGCCACCAGCAGAGATAGGAATTCACCCCTCCACTTT
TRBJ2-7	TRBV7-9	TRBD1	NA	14	CASSPGQGVYEQYF	TGTGCCAGCAGCCCGGGACAGGGGGTCTACGAGCAGTACTTC
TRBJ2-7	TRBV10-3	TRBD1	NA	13	CAIRWDSSYEQYF	TGTGCCATCAGATGGGACAGCTCCTACGAGCAGTACTTC
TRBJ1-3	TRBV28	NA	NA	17	CASSFQTGGGFGNTIYF	TGTGCCAGCAGTTTCCAAACGGGAGGAGGCTTTGGAAACACCATATATTTT
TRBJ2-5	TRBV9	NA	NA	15	CASSVEGTIAETQYF	TGTGCCAGCAGCGTAGAGGGGACAATTGCCGAGACCCAGTACTTC
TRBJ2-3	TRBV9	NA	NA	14	CASSGTASTDTQYF	TGTGCCAGCAGCGGTACGGCTAGCACAGATACGCAGTATTTT
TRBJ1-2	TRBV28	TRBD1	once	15	CASSRPSGGGYGYTF	TGTGCCAGCAGTCGACCCTCAGGGGGCGGGTATGGCTACACCTTC
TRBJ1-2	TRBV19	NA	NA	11	CASRMNYGYTF	TGTGCCAGTAGGATGAACTATGGCTACACCTTC
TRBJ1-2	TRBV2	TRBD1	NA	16	CASSPGQGISNYGYTF	TGTGCCAGCAGCCCGGGACAGGGGATTAGTAACTATGGCTACACCTTC
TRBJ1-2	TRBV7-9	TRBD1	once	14	CASSFWTGGDGYTF	TGTGCCAGCAGCTTTTGGACAGGGGGCGATGGCTACACCTTC
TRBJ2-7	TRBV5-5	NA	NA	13	CASNDGYSYEQYF	TGTGCCAGCAATGACGGTTACTCCTACGAGCAGTACTTC
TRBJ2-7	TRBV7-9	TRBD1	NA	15	CASSLKGGTGDEQYF	TGTGCCAGCAGCTTAAAAGGCGGGACAGGGGACGAGCAGTACTTC
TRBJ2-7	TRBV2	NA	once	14	CASKVPVQPYEQYF	TGTGCCAGCAAGGTACCGGTCCAACCCTACGAGCAGTACTTC
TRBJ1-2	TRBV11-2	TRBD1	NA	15	CASSPSGRGRDGYTF	TGTGCCAGCAGTCCAAGCGGCAGGGGGCGCGATGGCTACACCTTC
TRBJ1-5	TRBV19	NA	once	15	CASSPDIRGNQPQHF	TGTGCCAGTAGCCCAGATATAAGGGGCAATCAGCCCCAGCATTTT
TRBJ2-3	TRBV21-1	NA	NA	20	CASSKLRGSTPPGIPDTQYF	TGTGCCAGCAGCAAATTACGGGGAAGTACTCCACCCGGCATCCCAGATACGCAGTATTTT
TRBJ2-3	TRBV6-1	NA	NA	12	CASSALADTQYF	TGTGCCAGCAGTGCCTTAGCAGATACGCAGTATTTT
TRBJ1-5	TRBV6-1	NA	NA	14	CASSGGQPNQPQHF	TGTGCCAGCAGTGGGGGGCAGCCCAATCAGCCCCAGCATTTT
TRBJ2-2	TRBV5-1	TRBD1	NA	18	CASSVPGQGATNTGELFF	TGCGCCAGCAGCGTTCCGGGACAGGGGGCTACGAACACCGGGGAGCTGTTTTTT
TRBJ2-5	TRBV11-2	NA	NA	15	CASSLVDLLQETQYF	TGTGCCAGCAGTCTAGTGGACTTACTTCAAGAGACCCAGTACTTC
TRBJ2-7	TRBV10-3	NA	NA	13	CAIRRDLGYEQYF	TGTGCCATCAGGAGAGATTTGGGCTACGAGCAGTACTTC
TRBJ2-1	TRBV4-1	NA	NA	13	CASSPRFNNEQFF	TGCGCCAGCAGCCCACGATTTAACAATGAGCAGTTCTTC
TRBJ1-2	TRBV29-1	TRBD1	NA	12	CSVATGGGGYTF	TGCAGCGTTGCAACAGGGGGAGGAGGCTACACCTTC
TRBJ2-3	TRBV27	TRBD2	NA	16	CASSLSGLIPSDTQYF	TGTGCCAGCAGTTTATCGGGACTAATCCCTTCGGATACGCAGTATTTT
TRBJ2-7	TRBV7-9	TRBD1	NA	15	CASSFTGTDSYEQYF	TGTGCCAGCAGCTTCACCGGGACAGATTCCTACGAGCAGTACTTC
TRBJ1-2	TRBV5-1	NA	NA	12	CASSLDRYGYTF	TGCGCCAGCAGCTTGGACCGTTATGGCTACACCTTC
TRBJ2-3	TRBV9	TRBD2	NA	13	CACSSGVTDTQYF	TGTGCCTGTAGTAGCGGGGTCACAGATACGCAGTATTTT
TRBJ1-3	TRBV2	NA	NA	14	CASSGRTVGNTIYF	TGTGCCAGCAGTGGGAGGACAGTCGGAAACACCATATATTTT
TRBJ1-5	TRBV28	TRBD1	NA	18	CASSHTRGQGATNQPQHF	TGTGCCAGCAGTCATACGAGGGGACAGGGGGCTACCAATCAGCCCCAGCATTTT
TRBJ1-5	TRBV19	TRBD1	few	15	CASSMGQIVFQPQHF	TGTGCCAGTAGTATGGGACAGATCGTCTTTCAGCCCCAGCATTTT
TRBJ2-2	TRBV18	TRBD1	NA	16	CASSPYTGGRGGELFF	TGTGCCAGCTCACCATATACAGGGGGACGAGGCGGGGAGCTGTTTTTT
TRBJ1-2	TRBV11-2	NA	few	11	CASSLDFGYTF	TGTGCCAGCAGCTTAGATTTTGGCTACACCTTC
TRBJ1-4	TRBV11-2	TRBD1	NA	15	CASSALTGGGEKLFF	TGTGCCAGCAGCGCCCTAACAGGGGGGGGTGAAAAACTGTTTTTT
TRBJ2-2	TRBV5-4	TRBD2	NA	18	CASSPMGLAGTNTGELFF	TGTGCCAGCAGCCCCATGGGACTAGCGGGGACGAACACCGGGGAGCTGTTTTTT
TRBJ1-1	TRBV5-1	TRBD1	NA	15	CASSLGTGLNTEAFF	TGCGCCAGCAGCTTGGGGACAGGCTTGAACACTGAAGCTTTCTTT
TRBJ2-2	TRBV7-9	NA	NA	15	CASSLRTLITGELFF	TGTGCCAGCAGCCTACGGACACTAATTACCGGGGAGCTGTTTTTT
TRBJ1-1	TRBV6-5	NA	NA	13	CASRLDGRTEAFF	TGTGCCAGCAGACTAGATGGGAGAACTGAAGCTTTCTTT
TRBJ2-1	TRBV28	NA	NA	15	CASSSQASSYNEQFF	TGTGCCAGCAGTTCACAGGCCAGCTCCTACAATGAGCAGTTCTTC
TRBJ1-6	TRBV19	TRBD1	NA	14	CASSMGTDNSPLHF	TGTGCCAGTAGTATGGGGACAGATAATTCACCCCTCCACTTT
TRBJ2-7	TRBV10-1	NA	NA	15	CASSAFGKGNHEQYF	TGCGCCAGCAGTGCCTTCGGAAAGGGGAACCACGAGCAGTACTTC
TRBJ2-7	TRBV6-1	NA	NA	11	CASTLNYEQYF	TGTGCCAGCACACTGAACTACGAGCAGTACTTC
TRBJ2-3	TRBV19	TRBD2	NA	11	CASATSGTQYF	TGTGCCAGCGCAACTAGCGGGACGCAGTATTTT
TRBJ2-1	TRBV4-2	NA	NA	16	CASSQEEGGLYNEQFF	TGTGCCAGCAGCCAAGAGGAGGGGGGGCTCTACAATGAGCAGTTCTTC
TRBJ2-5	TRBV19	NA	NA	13	CASTSNGFGDQYF	TGTGCCAGTACCTCAAATGGATTCGGAGACCAGTACTTC
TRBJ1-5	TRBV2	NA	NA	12	CASRKGNQPQHF	TGTGCCAGCCGAAAGGGTAATCAGCCCCAGCATTTT
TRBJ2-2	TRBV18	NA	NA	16	CASSPRSRVNTGELFF	TGTGCCAGCTCACCACGAAGCAGGGTGAACACCGGGGAGCTGTTTTTT
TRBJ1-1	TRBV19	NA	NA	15	CASSIGGFRWTEAFF	TGTGCCAGTAGTATAGGTGGATTCCGGTGGACTGAAGCTTTCTTT